A single sample gave rise to the 17 T cell receptor beta chains below, sequenced in a study of T cells after yellow fever vaccination. TCRdb redid the calling of the 5' RACE reads with MiXCR, one entry per CDR3 protein. The table includes some 320,000 distinct CDR3 sequences, 3.5% to 4.5% detected once. Sequencing used PBMCs, obtained 15 days after the yellow fever booster vaccination. Source of these receptors: a man aged 18 to 29 who received the YFV17D yellow fever vaccine.

The chain links TRBV19 to TRBJ1-1; the D is unclear. This CDR3 comprises 12 residues. Trimming took 10 bases from V and 6 from J, leaving 15 bases between them. CDR1 and CDR2 from the germline V gene are LNHDA and SQIVND (reference sequence). Here the CDR3 DNA reads TGTGCCACTCGTCCCGGAAGGTCTGAAGCTTTCTTT. Translating it yields CATRPGRSEAFF.

This clonotype was seen only a few times. Here the CDR3 reads CASSQLAGANVLTF. DNA of the CDR3: TGTGCCAGCAGTCAGTTAGCTGGGGCCAACGTCCTGACTTTC. The V gene is TRBV6-5, the J gene TRBJ2-6; D gene ambiguous. This CDR3 comprises 14 residues. V dropped 5 bases and J dropped 2 bases, with 7 bases sitting between them. Germline values: CDR1 MNHEY, CDR2 SVGAGI.

This clonotype was observed a few times. The rearrangement uses TRBV4-3 and TRBJ1-5, with 11 bases that match TRBD1. V dropped 0 bases and J dropped 4; count of bases not matched to a gene: 11. Germline CDR1 is LGHNA and CDR2 is YSLEER. This CDR3 is built from 19 residues. In DNA form, the CDR3 reads TGCGCCAGCAGCCAAGATTTAGGGACAGGGGGAAGTGCAAATCAGCCCCAGCATTTT. It specifies CASSQDLGTGGSANQPQHF.

To note about this clonotype: The junction shows a germline mismatch at one end, possibly a read error. The chain combines TRBV29-1 with TRBJ2-3; 13 nucleotides align to TRBD2. The CDR3 runs to 14 residues. In germline, CDR1 is SQVTM, CDR2 ANQGSEA. The CDR3 DNA is TGTGGACTAGCGGGGGAATCTAGCACAGATACGCAGTATTTT. Protein product: CGLAGESSTDTQYF.

The chain uses TRBV29-1 and TRBJ2-1; D perhaps matches TRBD1 (5 bases). The V and J ends lost 8 bases and 8 bases respectively, with 19 bases between them. The germline V gene has CDR1 SQVTM and CDR2 ANQGSEA. The length of the CDR3 is 13 residues. The CDR3 DNA reads as TGCAGCATCAGGACACCACCCGGCGATGAGCAGTTCTTC. This sequence encodes CSIRTPPGDEQFF.

This clonotype has at least ten counts. This rearrangement joins TRBV6-5 to TRBJ2-3, with 8 nucleotides matching TRBD1. CDR1 and CDR2 (germline): MNHEY, SVGAGI. This CDR3 has 16 amino acids. V trimming: 7 bases; J trimming: 2 bases; junction bases outside the gene matches: 11. The CDR3, as DNA: TGTGCCAGCAAGGTCTTAGGGACAGGACACACAGATACGCAGTATTTT. This sequence encodes CASKVLGTGHTDTQYF.

This clonotype was counted many times. The rearrangement joins TRBV6-2 or TRBV6-3 to TRBJ1-2, with D possibly being TRBD1 (5 bases). This CDR3 comprises 15 residues. The germline V gene has CDR1 MNHEY and CDR2 SVGEGT. The V end lost 2 bases, the J end lost 0 bases, and 10 bases lay between the germline ends. The CDR3 coding sequence is TGTGCCAGCAGTTACGTAGGGACGGCTAACTATGGCTACACCTTC. Its protein is CASSYVGTANYGYTF.

There are many counts of this clonotype. This sequence joins TRBV7-2 and TRBJ2-5; 12 bases match TRBD2. Germline CDR1 SGHTA, CDR2 FQGNSA. The CDR3 covers 17 residues. After removal of 5 bases from V and 4 bases from J, the junction contained 11 bases not matched to a gene. CDR3 loop: CASSPKPSSGGAETQYF. The CDR3, as DNA: TGTGCCAGCAGCCCAAAGCCGTCTAGCGGGGGGGCAGAGACCCAGTACTTC.

This clonotype has a count of ten or more. The chain joins TRBV7-2 to TRBJ1-2; TRBD1 aligns across 10 bases. The CDR3 covers 15 residues. Germline values: CDR1 SGHTA, CDR2 FQGNSA. V trimming: 4 bases; J trimming: 6 bases; junction bases outside the gene matches: 8. The CDR3 sequence is CASSSKSDRGHGYTF. For the CDR3, the DNA is TGTGCCAGCAGCTCGAAAAGTGACAGGGGGCATGGCTACACCTTC.

This clonotype was seen ten or more times. The rearrangement links TRBV28 to TRBJ1-6, with D uncertain. Germline CDR1 reads MDHEN; CDR2 reads SYDVKM. With 7 bases removed from V and 11 bases from J, the gap between germline ends came to 21 bases. This CDR3 comprises 15 residues. The CDR3 DNA reads TGTGCCAGCAACCCCGAAATTGTTCCGACCCCACCCCTCCACTTT. Translation: CASNPEIVPTPPLHF. Combining the CDR3 with reference TRBV28 and TRBJ1-6 gives the whole variable domain DVKVTQSSRYLVKRTGEKVFLECVQDMDHENMFWYRQDPGLGLRLIYFSYDVKMKEKGDIPEGYSVSREKKERFSLILESASTNQTSMYLCASNPEIVPTPPLHFGNGTRLTVT.

This clonotype has ten or more counts. The V gene is TRBV2, the J gene TRBJ1-1; D is uncertain. Trimming removed 4 bases from V and 0 bases from J, with 9 bases in between. The germline gives CDR1 SNHLY, CDR2 FYNNEI. CDR3 size: 14 residues. CDR3 region: CASSADPVNTEAFF. The CDR3 region has the DNA TGTGCCAGCAGTGCCGACCCCGTGAACACTGAAGCTTTCTTT.

This clonotype was seen more than once but under ten times. V gene TRBV20-1 combines with J gene TRBJ2-2; 9 positions agree with TRBD1. The CDR3 consists of 16 residues. CDR1 is DFQATT, CDR2 SNEGSKA, per germline (reference sequence). V shed 2 bases, J shed 5 bases, and the junction held 9 bases outside the gene matches. For the CDR3, the DNA is TGCAGTGCTAGAAGAGCGGACAGGGGATTAACCGGGGAGCTGTTTTTT. Its translation: CSARRADRGLTGELFF.

This clonotype came up a few times. The V call is TRBV7-9, the J call TRBJ2-6; D is ambiguous. The CDR3 spans 17 residues. Germline CDR1 and CDR2: SEHNR and FQNEAQ (reference sequence). V was clipped by 3 bases and J by 0 bases, with 12 bases between them. CDR3 bases: TGTGCCAGCAGCTTTTACGGCGTAGCCTCTGGGGCCAACGTCCTGACTTTC. It yields the protein CASSFYGVASGANVLTF.

The chain joins TRBV11-2 to TRBJ2-1, with TRBD2 matching over 12 bases. Germline lookup yields CDR1 SGHAT and CDR2 FQNNGV. V was pared by 5 bases and J by 9 bases, with 8 bases of the junction left unmatched. The CDR3 runs to 15 residues. The CDR3 here is CASSPRTSGVPEQFF. The CDR3 DNA sequence: TGTGCCAGCAGCCCGCGGACTAGCGGGGTCCCTGAGCAGTTCTTC.

This clonotype was counted ten times or more. V usage is TRBV4-1 and J usage is TRBJ2-5, with 13 nucleotides matching TRBD2. Germline assignment: CDR1 MGHRA and CDR2 YSYEKL. J gave up 9 bases and V 0 bases, and 7 bases lay outside the gene matches. The CDR3 is 16 residues long. The CDR3 region is CASSQDKLAGGRAQYF. For the CDR3, the DNA is TGCGCCAGCAGCCAAGATAAACTAGCGGGGGGGAGGGCCCAGTACTTC.

CDR3 in amino acids: CSAEEPGQGYEQYF. In DNA, the CDR3 is TGCAGTGCTGAAGAACCGGGACAGGGGTACGAGCAGTACTTC. The genes are TRBV20-1 and TRBJ2-7, with 10 bases identical to TRBD1. The J segment lost 4 bases and the V segment lost 5 bases, leaving 8 bases of the junction unmatched. This CDR3 has 14 residues. Per germline, CDR1 DFQATT and CDR2 SNEGSKA (reference sequence).

The V and J genes are TRBV28 and TRBJ2-4, with TRBD2 matching over 11 bases. J lost 5 bases, V lost 2 bases, and 5 bases had no gene match. Germline V CDR1 and CDR2: MDHEN, SYDVKM. The CDR3 consists of 16 residues. The CDR3 is CASSLIGTSGQNIQYF. Written as DNA, the CDR3 is TGTGCCAGCAGTTTAATCGGGACTAGCGGACAAAACATTCAGTACTTC. The complete variable domain, with remaining parts taken from reference TRBV28 and TRBJ2-4, reads DVKVTQSSRYLVKRTGEKVFLECVQDMDHENMFWYRQDPGLGLRLIYFSYDVKMKEKGDIPEGYSVSREKKERFSLILESASTNQTSMYLCASSLIGTSGQNIQYFGAGTRLSVL.